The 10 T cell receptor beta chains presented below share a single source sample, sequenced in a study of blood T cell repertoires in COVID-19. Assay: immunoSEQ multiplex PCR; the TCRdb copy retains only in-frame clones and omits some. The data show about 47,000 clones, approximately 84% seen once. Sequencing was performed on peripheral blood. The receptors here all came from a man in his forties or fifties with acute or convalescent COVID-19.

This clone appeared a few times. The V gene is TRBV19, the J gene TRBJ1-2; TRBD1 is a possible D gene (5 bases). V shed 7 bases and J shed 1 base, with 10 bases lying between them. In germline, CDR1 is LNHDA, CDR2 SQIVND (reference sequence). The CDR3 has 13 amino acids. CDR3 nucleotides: TGTGCCAGTACCATTGACAGTAACTATGGCTACACCTTC. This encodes CASTIDSNYGYTF.

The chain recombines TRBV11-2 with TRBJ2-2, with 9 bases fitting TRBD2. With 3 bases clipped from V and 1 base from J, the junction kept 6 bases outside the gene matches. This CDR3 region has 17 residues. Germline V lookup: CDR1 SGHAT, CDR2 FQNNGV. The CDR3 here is CASSFPLAGENTGELFF. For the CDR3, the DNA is TGTGCCAGCAGCTTCCCTTTAGCGGGAGAGAACACCGGGGAGCTGTTTTTT. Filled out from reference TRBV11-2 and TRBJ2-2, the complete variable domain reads EAGVAQSPRYKIIEKRQSVAFWCNPISGHATLYWYQQILGQGPKLLIQFQNNGVVDDSQLPKDRFSAERLKGVDSTLKIQPAKLEDSAVYLCASSFPLAGENTGELFFGEGSRLTVL.

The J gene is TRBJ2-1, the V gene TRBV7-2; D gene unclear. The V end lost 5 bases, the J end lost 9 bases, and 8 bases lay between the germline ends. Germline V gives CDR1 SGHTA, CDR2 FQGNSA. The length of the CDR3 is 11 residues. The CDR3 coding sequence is TGTGCCAGCAGCCCCCTCGGTGAGCAGTTCTTC. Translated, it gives CASSPLGEQFF. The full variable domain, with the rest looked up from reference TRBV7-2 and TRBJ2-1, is GAGVSQSPSNKVTEKGKDVELRCDPISGHTALYWYRQSLGQGLEFLIYFQGNSAPDKSGLPSDRFSAERTGGSVSTLTIQRTQQEDSAVYLCASSPLGEQFFGPGTRLTVL.

CDR3 in amino acids: CASSAGTDTGELFF. The CDR3 nucleotides are TGTGCCAGCAGCGCCGGGACAGACACCGGGGAGCTGTTTTTT. The chain employs TRBV5-4 and TRBJ2-2; 7 bases fit TRBD1. Germline V gene lookup returns CDR1 SGHNT and CDR2 YYREEE (reference sequence). V shed 4 bases, J shed 3 bases, and the junction held 3 bases outside the gene matches. The CDR3 sequence is 14 residues long.

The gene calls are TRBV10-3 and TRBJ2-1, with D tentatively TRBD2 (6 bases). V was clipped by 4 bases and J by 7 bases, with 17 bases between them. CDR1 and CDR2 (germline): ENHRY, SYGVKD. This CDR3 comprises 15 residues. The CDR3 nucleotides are TGTGCCATCAGTGCAGCGAGGAGGGCCAATAATGAGCAGTTCTTC. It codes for CAISAARRANNEQFF.

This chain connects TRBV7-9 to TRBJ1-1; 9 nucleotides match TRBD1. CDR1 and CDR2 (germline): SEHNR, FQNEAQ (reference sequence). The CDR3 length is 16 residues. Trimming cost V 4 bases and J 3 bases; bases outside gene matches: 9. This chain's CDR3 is CASSSRDRAPYTEAFF. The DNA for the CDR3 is TGTGCCAGCAGCTCCCGGGACAGGGCCCCTTACACTGAAGCTTTCTTT. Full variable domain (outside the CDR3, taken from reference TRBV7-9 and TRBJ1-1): DTGVSQNPRHKITKRGQNVTFRCDPISEHNRLYWYRQTLGQGPEFLTYFQNEAQLEKSRLLSDRFSAERPKGSFSTLEIQRTEQGDSAMYLCASSSRDRAPYTEAFFGQGTRLTVV.

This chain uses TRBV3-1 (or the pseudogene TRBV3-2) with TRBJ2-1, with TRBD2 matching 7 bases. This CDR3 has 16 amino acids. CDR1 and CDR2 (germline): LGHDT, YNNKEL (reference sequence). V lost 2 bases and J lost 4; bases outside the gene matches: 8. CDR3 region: CASSQTGAGRYNEQFF. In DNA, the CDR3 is TGTGCCAGCAGCCAAACGGGAGCGGGAAGGTACAATGAGCAGTTCTTC.

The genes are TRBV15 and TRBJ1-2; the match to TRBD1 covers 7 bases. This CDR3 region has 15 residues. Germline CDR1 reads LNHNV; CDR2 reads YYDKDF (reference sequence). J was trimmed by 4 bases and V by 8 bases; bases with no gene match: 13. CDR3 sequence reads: CATGNPYRDSYGYTF. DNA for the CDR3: TGTGCCACCGGCAACCCCTACCGGGACAGCTATGGCTACACCTTC.

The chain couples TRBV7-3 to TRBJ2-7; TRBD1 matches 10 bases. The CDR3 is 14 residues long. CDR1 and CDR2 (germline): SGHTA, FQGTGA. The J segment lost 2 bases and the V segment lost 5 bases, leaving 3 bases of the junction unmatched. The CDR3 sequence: CASSVGQGPYEQYF. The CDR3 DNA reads TGTGCCAGCAGCGTGGGACAGGGGCCCTACGAGCAGTACTTC.

CDR3 loop: CASSPGQGAQGNTEAFF. The CDR3, as DNA: TGTGCCAGCTCACCGGGACAGGGGGCGCAGGGGAACACTGAAGCTTTCTTT. The chain links TRBV18 to TRBJ1-1, with 12 bases fitting TRBD1. This CDR3 has 17 residues. The V gene's germline CDR1 is KGHSH and CDR2 LQKENI. V shed 3 bases, J shed 1 base, and the junction held 6 bases outside the gene matches. Combining the CDR3 with reference TRBV18 and TRBJ1-1 gives the whole variable domain NAGVMQNPRHLVRRRGQEARLRCSPMKGHSHVYWYRQLPEEGLKFMVYLQKENIIDESGMPKERFSAEFPKEGPSILRIQQVVRGDSAAYFCASSPGQGAQGNTEAFFGQGTRLTVV.